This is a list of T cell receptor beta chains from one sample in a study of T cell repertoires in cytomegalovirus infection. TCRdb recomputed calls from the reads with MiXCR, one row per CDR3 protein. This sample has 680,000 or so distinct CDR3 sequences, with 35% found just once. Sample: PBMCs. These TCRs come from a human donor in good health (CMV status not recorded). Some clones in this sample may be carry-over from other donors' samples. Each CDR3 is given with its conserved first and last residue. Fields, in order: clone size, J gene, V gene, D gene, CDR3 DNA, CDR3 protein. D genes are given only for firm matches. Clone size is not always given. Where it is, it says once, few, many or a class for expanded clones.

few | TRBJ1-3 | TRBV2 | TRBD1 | TGTGCCAGCAGTGACCGGGACAGTATGTCAAACACCATATATTTT | CASSDRDSMSNTIYF
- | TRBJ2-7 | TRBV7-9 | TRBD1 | TGTGCCAGCAGCCTCACCCCCCCAGGGGGCTCCTACGAGCAGTACTTC | CASSLTPPGGSYEQYF
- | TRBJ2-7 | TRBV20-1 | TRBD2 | TGCAGTGCCTATACCGGGACTACCTACGAGCAGTACTTC | CSAYTGTTYEQYF
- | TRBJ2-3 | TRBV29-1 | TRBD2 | TGCAGCGTCCGACTAGCGGGAGGGCATACGCAGTATTTT | CSVRLAGGHTQYF
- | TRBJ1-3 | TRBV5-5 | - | TGTGCCAGCAGCTTTTTAGTTAAAGTCTCTGGAAACACCATATATTTT | CASSFLVKVSGNTIYF
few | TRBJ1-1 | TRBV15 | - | TGTGCCACCAGCAGGAGGACAGCTATGAACACTGAAGCTTTCTTT | CATSRRTAMNTEAFF
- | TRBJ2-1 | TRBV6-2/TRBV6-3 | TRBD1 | TGTGCCAGCAGTTACCCGAAACAGGGGGGATCCTACAATGAGCAGTTCTTC | CASSYPKQGGSYNEQFF
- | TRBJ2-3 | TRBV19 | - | TGTGCCAGTAGTATGACAGGAAGGTCTCAAATTTCCCCGCACACAGATACGCAGTATTTT | CASSMTGRSQISPHTDTQYF
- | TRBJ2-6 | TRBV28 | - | TGTGCCAGCAGTGCCTCCCCTGGGGCCAACGTCCTGACTTTC | CASSASPGANVLTF
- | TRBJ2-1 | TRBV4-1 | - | TGCGCCAGCAGCCAAGCCCCAGGGAGGGGGGGCAATGAGCAGTTCTTC | CASSQAPGRGGNEQFF